This T cell receptor (beta chain) was retrieved from a study of cytomegalovirus exposure and HLA in healthy donors. Overall study findings and caveats: Among TCR sequences, most were rare, though some public TCRs appeared in many donors.

Regarding this clone: Its antigen remains unidentified.

This PCR relied on a set of 60 Vbeta primers and 13 Jbeta primers. Measured with immunoSEQ multiplex PCR; TCRdb has only the in-frame clones, and not every one. The top ten hold roughly 0.66% of the sample, which has about 220,000 clones, roughly 84% seen once. Sampled while nominally healthy, donors likely had unrecorded immune exposures. The TCR originated in a boy between 2 and 10 years old in good health and CMV-seronegative. The specimen sequenced was PBMCs.

For the CDR3, the DNA is TGTGCCAGCAGCCCCCGACCCACCCGGACAGGGGCGGAGACCCAGTACTTC. Translating it yields CASSPRPTRTGAETQYF. This chain joins TRBV7-9 and TRBJ2-5; 9 bases are a match to TRBD1. V dropped 5 bases and J dropped 5; count of bases not matched to a gene: 15. CDR1 is SEHNR and CDR2 is FQNEAQ in the germline V gene (reference sequence). The CDR3 contains 17 residues.